This T cell receptor (beta chain) was sequenced for a study of Siglec-9 on CD8 T cells in melanoma. General observations from the study: In melanoma tumors, a Siglec-9-marked effector memory CD8+ subset reportedly appeared to accumulate.

Concerning this clone itself: What it binds is not known.

J was trimmed by 9 bases and V by 5 bases; bases with no gene match: 11. Germline V gene lookup returns CDR1 SGHVS and CDR2 FNYEAQ. This CDR3 comprises 16 residues. Using immunoSEQ multiplex PCR, the repertoire was profiled, and TCRdb retains in-frame clones only, with some absent. The table lists roughly 30,000 clones, roughly 80% of them singletons. Sequenced sample: Siglec-9- CD8+ T cells sorted from blood. V usage is TRBV7-6 and J usage is TRBJ2-1; the match to TRBD2 covers 12 bases. This clonotype was sampled from a human donor in good health. The CDR3 loop is CASSPLLAGGPFEQFF. The DNA of the CDR3 is TGTGCCAGCAGCCCTCTTCTAGCGGGGGGGCCGTTTGAGCAGTTCTTC.